These T cell receptor beta chains were read from a single sample in a study of blood T cell repertoires in COVID-19. Clones were read by immunoSEQ multiplex PCR, and TCRdb kept only the in-frame ones, dropping some. This table has 350,000 to 500,000 clones, 80% to 90% appearing once. The specimen sequenced was peripheral blood. These receptors all stem from a man aged 18 to 30 with COVID-19, enrolled during active disease. Both conserved end residues are part of each CDR3. Each record gives: D gene, clone size, V gene, J gene, CDR3 protein, CDR3 DNA. D genes are given only for firm matches. Size tells how often a clone was seen (once, few, many) or the class of an expanded clone, and some rows leave it out.

D: -
size: -
V: TRBV5-1
J: TRBJ2-3
CDR3: CASSLLTGEATDTQYF
DNA: TGCGCCAGCAGCTTGCTTACGGGGGAGGCCACAGATACGCAGTATTTT

D: -
size: once
V: TRBV5-6
J: TRBJ1-2
CDR3: CASSFVDSLNYGYTF
DNA: TGTGCCAGCAGCTTCGTAGACAGCCTTAACTATGGCTACACCTTC

D: TRBD2
size: -
V: TRBV5-4
J: TRBJ2-2
CDR3: CASSLGPSGGTGELFF
DNA: TGTGCCAGCAGCTTGGGTCCTAGCGGGGGGACCGGGGAGCTGTTTTTT

D: -
size: -
V: TRBV19
J: TRBJ2-7
CDR3: CASSAHRDGYEQYF
DNA: TGTGCCAGTAGTGCTCACAGGGATGGCTACGAGCAGTACTTC

D: TRBD1
size: -
V: TRBV5-4
J: TRBJ2-7
CDR3: CASSFGQGGSYEQYF
DNA: TGTGCCAGCAGCTTCGGACAGGGGGGATCCTACGAGCAGTACTTC

D: TRBD1
size: -
V: TRBV11-3
J: TRBJ2-6
CDR3: CASTIGEQGAGANVLTF
DNA: TGTGCCAGCACGATAGGGGAACAGGGGGCTGGGGCCAACGTCCTGACTTTC

D: -
size: once
V: TRBV18
J: TRBJ2-4
CDR3: CASSQGEGSIQYF
DNA: TGTGCCAGCTCACAGGGGGAAGGGAGCATTCAGTACTTC

D: TRBD1
size: -
V: TRBV6-5
J: TRBJ2-7
CDR3: CASGRGQATYEQYF
DNA: TGTGCCAGCGGGCGGGGACAGGCAACCTACGAGCAGTACTTC

D: TRBD1
size: -
V: TRBV30
J: TRBJ1-4
CDR3: CAWSSLGTGGEKLFF
DNA: TGTGCCTGGAGTTCGTTAGGGACAGGGGGCGAAAAACTGTTTTTT

D: TRBD1
size: -
V: TRBV2
J: TRBJ1-4
CDR3: CASSGDGDRELRTNEKLFF
DNA: TGTGCCAGCAGTGGCGACGGGGACAGGGAGTTGAGGACTAATGAAAAACTGTTTTTT

D: TRBD1
size: -
V: TRBV19
J: TRBJ1-2
CDR3: CASSIQEQGAFTF
DNA: TGTGCCAGTAGTATCCAAGAACAGGGGGCGTTTACCTTC

D: TRBD2
size: -
V: TRBV18
J: TRBJ2-1
CDR3: CASSPAGLAGGTNKFF
DNA: TGTGCCAGCTCACCAGCGGGACTAGCGGGAGGTACTAATAAGTTCTTC

D: TRBD1
size: -
V: TRBV5-5
J: TRBJ2-7
CDR3: CASSPADRDEQYF
DNA: TGTGCCAGCAGCCCCGCTGACAGGGACGAGCAGTACTTC

D: TRBD2
size: -
V: TRBV7-2
J: TRBJ2-5
CDR3: CASSGIAGGPQETQYF
DNA: TGTGCCAGCAGCGGAATAGCGGGGGGGCCTCAAGAGACCCAGTACTTC

D: TRBD2
size: -
V: TRBV29-1
J: TRBJ2-2
CDR3: CSATVWTGGVGELFF
DNA: TGCAGCGCCACTGTCTGGACGGGGGGTGTCGGGGAGCTGTTTTTT

D: -
size: few
V: TRBV11-3
J: TRBJ2-3
CDR3: CASSFEGSSTDTQYF
DNA: TGTGCCAGCAGCTTTGAGGGCTCTAGCACAGATACGCAGTATTTT

D: -
size: -
V: TRBV6-1
J: TRBJ2-7
CDR3: CASSEFDRTYEQYF
DNA: TGTGCCAGCAGTGAGTTTGACAGAACCTACGAGCAGTACTTC

D: TRBD2
size: -
V: TRBV27
J: TRBJ2-1
CDR3: CASSSGLVVNEQFF
DNA: TGTGCCAGCAGTTCCGGACTAGTTGTGAATGAGCAGTTCTTC

D: TRBD1
size: -
V: TRBV9
J: TRBJ2-7
CDR3: CASSVESTGFTYEQYF
DNA: TGTGCCAGCAGCGTAGAGTCGACAGGGTTTACCTACGAGCAGTACTTC

D: -
size: -
V: TRBV5-1
J: TRBJ2-1
CDR3: CASSGLNNEQFF
DNA: TGCGCCAGCAGCGGACTCAACAATGAGCAGTTCTTC

D: -
size: -
V: TRBV4-1
J: TRBJ1-4
CDR3: CASTFSGATNEKLFF
DNA: TGCGCCAGCACCTTTTCAGGGGCAACTAATGAAAAACTGTTTTTT

D: TRBD2
size: -
V: TRBV9
J: TRBJ2-2
CDR3: CASSVAGGRYTGELFF
DNA: TGTGCCAGCAGCGTAGCGGGAGGGCGATACACCGGGGAGCTGTTTTTT

D: TRBD2
size: -
V: TRBV7-9
J: TRBJ2-1
CDR3: CASSPGTSGINEQFF
DNA: TGTGCCAGCAGCCCGGGGACTAGCGGGATCAATGAGCAGTTCTTC

D: TRBD2
size: -
V: TRBV29-1
J: TRBJ2-1
CDR3: CSGELAGGLQFF
DNA: TGCAGCGGTGAACTAGCGGGGGGTCTTCAGTTCTTC

D: TRBD1
size: -
V: TRBV5-1
J: TRBJ2-7
CDR3: CASSRPGQLSYEQYF
DNA: TGCGCCAGCAGCAGGCCGGGACAGCTTTCCTACGAGCAGTACTTC

D: -
size: -
V: TRBV7-9
J: TRBJ2-1
CDR3: CASSHPLDYTNSYNEQFF
DNA: TGTGCCAGCAGCCACCCCCTGGACTACACCAACTCCTACAATGAGCAGTTCTTC

D: -
size: few
V: TRBV4-1
J: TRBJ1-2
CDR3: CASSLGYGYTF
DNA: TGCGCCAGCAGCCTCGGGTATGGCTACACCTTC

D: TRBD2
size: -
V: TRBV30
J: TRBJ2-5
CDR3: CAWSSTRTSGTGGTQYF
DNA: TGTGCCTGGAGTTCGACCCGGACTAGCGGAACGGGGGGGACCCAGTACTTC

D: -
size: -
V: TRBV3-1/TRBV3-2
J: TRBJ1-5
CDR3: CASSQDRENNQPQHF
DNA: TGTGCCAGCAGCCAAGACCGGGAGAACAATCAGCCCCAGCATTTT

D: TRBD1
size: -
V: TRBV3-1/TRBV3-2
J: TRBJ1-2
CDR3: CASSQERAGGGYGYTF
DNA: TGTGCCAGCAGCCAAGAGAGAGCAGGGGGCGGCTATGGCTACACCTTC

D: -
size: -
V: TRBV7-2
J: TRBJ1-6
CDR3: CASSLGLASSYNSPLHF
DNA: TGTGCCAGCAGTCTAGGTCTTGCCAGCTCCTATAATTCACCCCTCCACTTT

D: -
size: -
V: TRBV19
J: TRBJ1-5
CDR3: CASSIDSGGGQPQHF
DNA: TGTGCCAGTAGTATAGATTCTGGGGGCGGTCAGCCCCAGCATTTT

D: -
size: -
V: TRBV5-4
J: TRBJ2-6
CDR3: CASSTDWDSGANVLTF
DNA: TGTGCCAGCAGCACGGACTGGGACTCTGGGGCCAACGTCCTGACTTTC

D: TRBD2
size: -
V: TRBV5-8
J: TRBJ2-2
CDR3: CASRRTSGGSGELFF
DNA: TGTGCCAGCAGGCGGACTAGCGGGGGGTCCGGGGAGCTGTTTTTT

D: -
size: -
V: TRBV15
J: TRBJ2-7
CDR3: CATSRKGLLDEQYF
DNA: TGTGCCACCAGCAGAAAGGGACTCTTGGACGAGCAGTACTTC

D: TRBD2
size: -
V: TRBV7-8
J: TRBJ2-3
CDR3: CASSHRQLGLAGGTDTQYF
DNA: TGTGCCAGCAGCCACCGCCAGTTGGGACTAGCGGGGGGAACAGATACGCAGTATTTT

D: TRBD1
size: -
V: TRBV29-1
J: TRBJ1-5
CDR3: CSVADSNRGQPQHF
DNA: TGCAGCGTGGCCGACAGCAACAGGGGTCAGCCCCAGCATTTT

D: -
size: once
V: TRBV5-4
J: TRBJ1-6
CDR3: CASSWGGGDRDNSPLHF
DNA: TGTGCCAGCAGCTGGGGGGGTGGCGACAGAGATAATTCACCCCTCCACTTT

D: TRBD2
size: -
V: TRBV6-5
J: TRBJ2-7
CDR3: CASTGGAYEQYF
DNA: TGTGCCAGCACGGGGGGGGCCTACGAGCAGTACTTC

D: -
size: -
V: TRBV15
J: TRBJ2-5
CDR3: CATSRGTPGVQETQYF
DNA: TGTGCCACCAGCAGAGGGACACCGGGGGTCCAAGAGACCCAGTACTTC

D: TRBD2
size: -
V: TRBV18
J: TRBJ2-1
CDR3: CASSPPARGLVGNEQFF
DNA: TGTGCCAGCTCACCACCGGCCCGGGGACTAGTGGGCAATGAGCAGTTCTTC

D: TRBD1
size: -
V: TRBV2
J: TRBJ2-7
CDR3: CASSEPRDRPYEQYF
DNA: TGTGCCAGCAGTGAACCGCGGGACAGGCCCTACGAGCAGTACTTC

D: -
size: once
V: TRBV7-2
J: TRBJ2-5
CDR3: CASSLRGGWGETQYF
DNA: TGTGCCAGCAGCTTGCGGGGAGGCTGGGGAGAGACCCAGTACTTC

D: -
size: -
V: TRBV25-1
J: TRBJ2-7
CDR3: CASSETGSYEQYF
DNA: TGTGCCAGCAGTGAAACCGGGTCCTACGAGCAGTACTTC

D: -
size: -
V: TRBV5-1
J: TRBJ2-2
CDR3: CASTVEGFSGELFF
DNA: TGCGCCAGCACGGTGGAGGGATTCAGCGGGGAGCTGTTTTTT

D: -
size: -
V: TRBV19
J: TRBJ2-6
CDR3: CASKLGGLSGANVLTF
DNA: TGTGCCAGTAAGTTGGGCGGGTTGTCTGGGGCCAACGTCCTGACTTTC

D: -
size: -
V: TRBV2
J: TRBJ1-1
CDR3: CASSLVKNTEAFF
DNA: TGTGCCAGCAGTCTCGTTAAGAACACTGAAGCTTTCTTT

D: TRBD2
size: -
V: TRBV5-4
J: TRBJ2-2
CDR3: CASSLTPGLAGTGELFF
DNA: TGTGCCAGCAGCTTGACGCCGGGACTAGCGGGAACCGGGGAGCTGTTTTTT

D: -
size: once
V: TRBV6-4
J: TRBJ1-1
CDR3: CASKRGDIETEAFF
DNA: TGTGCCAGCAAGAGAGGGGACATCGAGACTGAAGCTTTCTTT

D: -
size: -
V: TRBV7-2
J: TRBJ2-1
CDR3: CASSEIAWGEQFF
DNA: TGTGCCAGCAGCGAGATAGCGTGGGGTGAGCAGTTCTTC

D: TRBD2
size: -
V: TRBV24-1
J: TRBJ2-1
CDR3: CATSDLVPSGSSYNEQFF
DNA: TGTGCCACCAGTGATTTAGTCCCAAGCGGGAGTTCCTACAATGAGCAGTTCTTC

D: TRBD1
size: -
V: TRBV5-1
J: TRBJ2-1
CDR3: CASSLIAGTGDNEQFF
DNA: TGCGCCAGCAGCCTAATAGCCGGGACAGGAGACAATGAGCAGTTCTTC

D: TRBD2
size: -
V: TRBV10-1
J: TRBJ2-7
CDR3: CASSDSGTRVSEQYF
DNA: TGCGCCAGCAGTGATTCCGGGACTAGGGTCTCCGAGCAGTACTTC

D: TRBD1
size: -
V: TRBV4-1
J: TRBJ2-5
CDR3: CASSLLGQPQETQYF
DNA: TGCGCCAGCAGCCTATTGGGACAGCCGCAAGAGACCCAGTACTTC